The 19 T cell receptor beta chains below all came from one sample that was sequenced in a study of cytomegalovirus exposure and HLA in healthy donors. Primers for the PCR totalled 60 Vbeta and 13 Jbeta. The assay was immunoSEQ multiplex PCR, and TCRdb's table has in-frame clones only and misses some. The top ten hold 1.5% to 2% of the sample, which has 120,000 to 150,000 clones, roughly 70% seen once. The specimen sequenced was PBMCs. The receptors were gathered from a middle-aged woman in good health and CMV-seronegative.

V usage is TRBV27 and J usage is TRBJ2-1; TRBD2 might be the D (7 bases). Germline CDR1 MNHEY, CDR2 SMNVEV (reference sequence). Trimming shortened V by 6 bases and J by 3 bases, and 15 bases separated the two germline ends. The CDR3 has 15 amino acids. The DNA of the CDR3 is TGTGCCAGCAGCCCCGGGGGGCCCCTCTACAATGAGCAGTTCTTC. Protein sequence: CASSPGGPLYNEQFF.

The CDR3 loop reads CASSLEQGAVEQYF. The CDR3 DNA follows: TGTGCCAGCAGCTTGGAACAGGGGGCGGTCGAGCAGTACTTC. This chain uses TRBV5-8 with TRBJ2-7; 9 bases line up with TRBD1. This CDR3 comprises 14 residues. Looked up from germline, CDR1 is SGHTS and CDR2 is YDEGEE. V was clipped by 0 bases and J by 6 bases; unmatched bases: 4.

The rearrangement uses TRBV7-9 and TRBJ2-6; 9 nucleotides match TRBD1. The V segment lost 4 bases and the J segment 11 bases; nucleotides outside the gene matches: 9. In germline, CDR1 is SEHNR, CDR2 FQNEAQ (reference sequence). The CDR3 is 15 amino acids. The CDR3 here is CASSSLGQGQDVLTF. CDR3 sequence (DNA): TGTGCCAGCAGCTCGCTCGGACAGGGGCAGGACGTCCTGACTTTC. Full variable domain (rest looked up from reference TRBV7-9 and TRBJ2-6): DTGVSQNPRHKITKRGQNVTFRCDPISEHNRLYWYRQTLGQGPEFLTYFQNEAQLEKSRLLSDRFSAERPKGSFSTLEIQRTEQGDSAMYLCASSSLGQGQDVLTFGAGSRLTVL.

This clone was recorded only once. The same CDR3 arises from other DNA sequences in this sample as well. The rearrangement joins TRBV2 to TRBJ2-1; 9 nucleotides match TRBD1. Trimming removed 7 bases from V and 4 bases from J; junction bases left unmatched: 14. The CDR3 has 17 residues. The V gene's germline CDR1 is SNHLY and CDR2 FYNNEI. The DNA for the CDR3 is TGTGCCAGCACTCTCCTACAGGGGGCGAGGGTATACAATGAGCAGTTCTTC. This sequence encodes CASTLLQGARVYNEQFF.

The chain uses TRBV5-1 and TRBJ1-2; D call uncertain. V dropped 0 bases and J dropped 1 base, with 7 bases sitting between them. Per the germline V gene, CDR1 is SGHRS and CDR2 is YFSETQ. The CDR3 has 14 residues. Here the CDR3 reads CASSLAPGNYGYTF. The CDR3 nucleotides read TGCGCCAGCAGCTTGGCCCCGGGTAACTATGGCTACACCTTC. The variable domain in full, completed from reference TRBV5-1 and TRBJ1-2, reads KAGVTQTPRYLIKTRGQQVTLSCSPISGHRSVSWYQQTPGQGLQFLFEYFSETQRNKGNFPGRFSGRQFSNSRSEMNVSTLELGDSALYLCASSLAPGNYGYTFGSGTRLTVV.

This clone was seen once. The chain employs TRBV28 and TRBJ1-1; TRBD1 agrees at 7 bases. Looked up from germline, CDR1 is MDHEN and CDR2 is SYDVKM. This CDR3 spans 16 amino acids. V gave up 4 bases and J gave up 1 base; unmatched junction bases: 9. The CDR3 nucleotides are TGTGCCAGCAGTTCCTCCGACAGGGCCAGGAACACTGAAGCTTTCTTT. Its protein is CASSSSDRARNTEAFF. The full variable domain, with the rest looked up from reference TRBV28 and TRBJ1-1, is DVKVTQSSRYLVKRTGEKVFLECVQDMDHENMFWYRQDPGLGLRLIYFSYDVKMKEKGDIPEGYSVSREKKERFSLILESASTNQTSMYLCASSSSDRARNTEAFFGQGTRLTVV.

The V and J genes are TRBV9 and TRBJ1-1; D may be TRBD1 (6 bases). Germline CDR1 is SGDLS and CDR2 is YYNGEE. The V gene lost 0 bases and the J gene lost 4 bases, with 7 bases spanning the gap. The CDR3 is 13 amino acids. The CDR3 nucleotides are TGTGCCAGCAGCGTAGTGGGGGCCACTGAAGCTTTCTTT. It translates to CASSVVGATEAFF.

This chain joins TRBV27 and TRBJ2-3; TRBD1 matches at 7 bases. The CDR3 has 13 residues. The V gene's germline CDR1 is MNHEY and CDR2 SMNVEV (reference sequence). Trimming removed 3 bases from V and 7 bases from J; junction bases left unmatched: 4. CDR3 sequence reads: CASSFATGYTQYF. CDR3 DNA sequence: TGTGCCAGCAGTTTCGCGACAGGGTATACGCAGTATTTT.

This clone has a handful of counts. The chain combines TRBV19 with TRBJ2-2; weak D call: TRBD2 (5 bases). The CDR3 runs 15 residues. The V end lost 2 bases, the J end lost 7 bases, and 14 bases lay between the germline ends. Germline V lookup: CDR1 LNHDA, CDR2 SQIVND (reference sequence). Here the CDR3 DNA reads TGTGCCAGTAGTATATATGAGATAGGAGGCGGGGAGCTGTTTTTT. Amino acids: CASSIYEIGGGELFF.

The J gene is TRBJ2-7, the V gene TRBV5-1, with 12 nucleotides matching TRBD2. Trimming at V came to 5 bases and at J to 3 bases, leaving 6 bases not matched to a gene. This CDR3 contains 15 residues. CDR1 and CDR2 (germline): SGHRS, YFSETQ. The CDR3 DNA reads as TGCGCCAGCAGACCGCTAGCGGGAGGGGACTACGAGCAGTACTTC. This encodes CASRPLAGGDYEQYF.

The CDR3, as DNA: TGTGCCAGCAGTGAAAGACAGGGGGCGATCACTGAAGCTTTCTTT. Its protein is CASSERQGAITEAFF. This sequence joins TRBV6-1 and TRBJ1-1; 10 positions agree with TRBD1. V lost 2 bases to trimming and J lost 4 bases; unmatched junction nucleotides: 4. CDR3 length equals 15 residues. Per germline, CDR1 MNHNS and CDR2 SASEGT.

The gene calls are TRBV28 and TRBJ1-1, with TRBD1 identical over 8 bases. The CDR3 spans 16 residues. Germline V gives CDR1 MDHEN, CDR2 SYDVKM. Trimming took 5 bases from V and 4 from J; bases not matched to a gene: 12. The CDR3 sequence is CASSPTRGLVGTEAFF. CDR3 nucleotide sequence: TGTGCCAGCAGTCCAACCAGGGGGCTCGTGGGCACTGAAGCTTTCTTT.

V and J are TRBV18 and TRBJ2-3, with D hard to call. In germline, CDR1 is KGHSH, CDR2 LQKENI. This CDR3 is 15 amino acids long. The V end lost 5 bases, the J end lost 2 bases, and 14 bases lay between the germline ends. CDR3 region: CASSFGRPNTDTQYF. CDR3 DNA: TGTGCCAGCTCATTCGGCAGGCCCAACACAGATACGCAGTATTTT.

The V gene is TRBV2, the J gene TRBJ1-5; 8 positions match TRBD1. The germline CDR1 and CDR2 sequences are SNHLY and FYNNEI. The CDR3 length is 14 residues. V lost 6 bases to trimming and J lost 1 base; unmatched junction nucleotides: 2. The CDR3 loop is CASSRQGSNQPQHF. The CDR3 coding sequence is TGTGCCAGCAGCCGACAGGGGAGCAATCAGCCCCAGCATTTT.

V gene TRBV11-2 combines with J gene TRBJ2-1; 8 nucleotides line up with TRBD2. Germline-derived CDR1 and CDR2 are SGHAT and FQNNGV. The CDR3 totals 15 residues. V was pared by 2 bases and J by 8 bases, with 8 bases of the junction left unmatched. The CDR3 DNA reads TGTGCCAGCAGCTTAAATCGGACTAGCTCGGATGAGCAGTTCTTC. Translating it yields CASSLNRTSSDEQFF.

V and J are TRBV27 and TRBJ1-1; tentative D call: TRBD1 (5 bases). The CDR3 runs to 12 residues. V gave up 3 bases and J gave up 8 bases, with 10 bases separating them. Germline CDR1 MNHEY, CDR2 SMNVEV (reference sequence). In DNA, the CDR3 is TGTGCCAGCAGTTTTAGGGGAGGGGAAGCTTTCTTT. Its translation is CASSFRGGEAFF.

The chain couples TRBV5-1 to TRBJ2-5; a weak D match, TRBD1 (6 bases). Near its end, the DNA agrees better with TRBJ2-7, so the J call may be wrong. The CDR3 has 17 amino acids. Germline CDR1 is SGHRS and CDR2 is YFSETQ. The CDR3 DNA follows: TGCGCCAGCAGCTTGGGGGGGACCCCAGGGGCTAACTACGAGCAGTACTTC. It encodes CASSLGGTPGANYEQYF.

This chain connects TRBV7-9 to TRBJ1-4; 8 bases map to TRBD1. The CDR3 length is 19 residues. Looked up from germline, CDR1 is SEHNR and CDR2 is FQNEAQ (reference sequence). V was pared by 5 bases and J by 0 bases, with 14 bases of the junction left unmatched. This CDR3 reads CASSPPIDRGFATNEKLFF. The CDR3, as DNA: TGTGCCAGCAGCCCCCCAATTGACAGGGGCTTTGCAACTAATGAAAAACTGTTTTTT.

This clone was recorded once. The CDR3 here is CASSFNAYGTGGQDGYTF. In DNA form, the CDR3 reads TGTGCCAGCAGCTTTAATGCGTATGGGACAGGGGGCCAGGATGGCTACACCTTC. The rearrangement uses TRBV7-9 and TRBJ1-2; 12 nucleotides match TRBD1. The CDR3 runs to 18 residues. The V segment lost 3 bases and the J segment 6 bases; nucleotides outside the gene matches: 14. Germline V gene data show CDR1 as SEHNR and CDR2 as FQNEAQ (reference sequence).